The text below deals with one T cell receptor beta chain. Its antigen is not known. These data originate in a study of T cells after yellow fever vaccination. Study details: Each low-cell-number fraction was prepared by means of SMART-Seq v4 Ultra Low Input.

Germline V gene lookup returns CDR1 SQVTM and CDR2 ANQGSEA. With 5 bases clipped from V and 4 bases from J, the junction kept 2 bases outside the gene matches. The CDR3 runs to 12 residues. MiXCR, run by TCRdb on the 5' RACE reads, gives a single entry per CDR3 protein. The sample holds around 160,000 distinct CDR3 sequences; 6% to 7.5% are singletons and the top ten take more than 2.5%. Study results and caveats: Secondary responses were weaker yet peaked faster, day 5 versus 15. Reappearance after the booster was seen for most primary-vaccination clones, at 95% to 96% CD4 and 85% to 90% CD8.

This sequence was found in a man younger than 35 who received the YFV17D yellow fever vaccine. This sequence joins TRBV29-1 and TRBJ2-5, with 9 bases matching TRBD1. Material: CD4+ T cells sorted from PBMCs, obtained around 5 days after the first yellow fever vaccination. The DNA of the CDR3 is TGCAGCGTTCCGGGACAGGGAGAGACCCAGTACTTC. Translating it yields CSVPGQGETQYF.